The entry below gives a single TCR beta chain sequence along with its context. Its antigen is as yet unknown. This sample stems from a study of STAT5B mutations in CD4+ large granular lymphocyte leukemia. Overall study: Healthy donors showed HLA-associated enrichment of the CDR3 'QG' motif. General study results and limits: CD4-sorted patient repertoires seemed more clonal than healthy CD4+ repertoires. Higher CD4+ than CD8+ T-LGLL clonality might reflect small sample size. 8/27 top patient clones versus 2/35 control clones were TRBV06-family.

Generated by immunoSEQ multiplex PCR, the TCRdb table keeps only in-frame clones and is missing some. The table includes some 30,000 clones, around 84% detected once. The CDR3 contains 19 residues. The V segment lost 2 bases and the J segment 0 bases; nucleotides outside the gene matches: 7. The germline gives CDR1 MNHEY, CDR2 SMNVEV (reference sequence). The V gene is TRBV27, the J gene TRBJ2-6; TRBD1 agrees at 10 bases. The sequence was obtained from a human donor in good health. What was sequenced was CD4+ T cells from blood buffy coats. CDR3 DNA sequence: TGTGCCAGCAGTTTAAGGTCCAGGACAGGGGGCTCTGGGGCCAACGTCCTGACTTTC. It translates to CASSLRSRTGGSGANVLTF.